This T cell receptor beta chain was sequenced in a study of blood T cells in healthy people across ages. A single count supports this clonotype. What it binds is unknown. Per the germline V gene, CDR1 is SGHTA and CDR2 is FQGNSA. V lost 4 bases and J 9 bases, leaving 16 bases between the germline ends. The CDR3 consists of 13 residues. Primers used in a second PCR of about 6 to 11 cycles were a sample-barcoded 5' primer and a J-beta primer mix. A 12-random-nucleotide template-switch adaptor tagged each cDNA molecule. TCRdb fed the 5' RACE reads into MiXCR, producing one record per CDR3 protein. The repertoire consists of 1.5 million to 2 million distinct CDR3 sequences, with roughly 27% occurring once and the leading ten covering roughly 8.2%. Regarding the study as a whole: Strong correlation existed between TCR beta diversity and naive T cell percentage.

V usage is TRBV7-2 and J usage is TRBJ2-7; D not resolved. The source material was blood. The TCR was taken from a woman under 40 in good health. Here the CDR3 reads CASSSSPSGGQYF. DNA of the CDR3: TGTGCCAGCAGCTCCTCGCCCTCCGGCGGGCAGTACTTC. The full variable domain, completed using reference TRBV7-2 and TRBJ2-7, is GAGVSQSPSNKVTEKGKDVELRCDPISGHTALYWYRQSLGQGLEFLIYFQGNSAPDKSGLPSDRFSAERTGGSVSTLTIQRTQQEDSAVYLCASSSSPSGGQYFGPGTRLTVT.